Listed here is a single T cell receptor beta chain. Its antigen remains unknown. The data stem from a study of T cell responses to AZD1222 COVID-19 vaccine. Between the trimmed V and J ends, which lost 1 base and 8 bases, there was a span of 14 bases. There are 15 residues in the CDR3. The germline CDR1 and CDR2 sequences are MGHRA and YSYEKL. Assay used: immunoSEQ multiplex PCR; TCRdb lists only in-frame clones, some missing. The sample yields 110,000 to 150,000 clones, just over 90% seen once. General study findings and limits: The donor group comprised mostly white British people and more females; the analysis possibly underestimated clonal diversity. Two AZD1222 administrations were followed by greater Spike-specific TCR breadth and depth.

Here the sequenced sample was peripheral blood, taken on day 0 of MenACWY control vaccination. The J gene is TRBJ1-4, the V gene TRBV4-1, with a possible D match to TRBD1 (6 bases). This receptor was taken from an adult in good health. This CDR3 is CASSQVTGREEKLFF. In DNA, the CDR3 is TGCGCCAGCAGCCAAGTTACAGGGCGGGAAGAAAAACTGTTTTTT.